This passage covers 27 T cell receptor beta chains from one sample sequenced in a study of T cells in Graves' hyperthyroidism and ophthalmopathy. Amplification targeted TCR beta CDR3 regions from RNA transcripts. The TCR CDR3 first-round RT-PCR relied on the HTBI primer set. Using its own MiXCR run on the multiplex PCR reads, TCRdb lists one record per CDR3 protein. The data contain 360,000 or so distinct CDR3 sequences, about a sixth of them seen just once; the ten biggest clones take up around 16%. Material: blood. The receptors were sampled from a woman aged 40 to 50 with Graves' ophthalmopathy.

This clonotype was observed at least ten times. This rearrangement joins TRBV28 to TRBJ1-2; no firm D call. The CDR3 length is 14 residues. Germline CDR1 is MDHEN and CDR2 is SYDVKM. Trimming removed 6 bases from V and 4 bases from J, with 15 bases in between. The CDR3 bases are TGTGCCAGCAGATCCCCGGCAGAACCCTATGGCTACACCTTC. It specifies CASRSPAEPYGYTF.

This clonotype has a handful of counts. The chain uses TRBV6-5 and TRBJ2-5; 13 positions agree with TRBD2. This CDR3 region has 15 residues. V shed 0 bases and J 5 bases; nucleotides not matched to a gene: 0. Germline CDR1 is MNHEY and CDR2 is SVGAGI. The CDR3 reads CASSYSGLAGETQYF. CDR3 coding DNA: TGTGCCAGCAGTTACTCGGGACTAGCGGGGGAGACCCAGTACTTC.

The chain carries TRBV6-1 and TRBJ2-5; 7 bases fit TRBD1. Trimming took 0 bases from V and 4 from J; bases not matched to a gene: 8. CDR3 length equals 16 residues. Germline V gives CDR1 MNHNS, CDR2 SASEGT. The CDR3 sequence: CASSEARGDRSETQYF. In DNA, the CDR3 is TGTGCCAGCAGTGAAGCAAGAGGGGACAGATCAGAGACCCAGTACTTC.

This clonotype was recorded a few times. CDR3: CASSFARDTGELFF. For the CDR3, the DNA is TGTGCCAGCAGTTTTGCCAGGGACACCGGGGAGCTGTTTTTT. The V gene is TRBV12-3 or TRBV12-4, the J gene TRBJ2-2, with D perhaps TRBD1 (5 bases). This CDR3 has 14 amino acids. Trimming left V 3 bases short and J 3 bases short, with 8 bases between.

This clonotype occurred many times. The chain recombines TRBV7-8 with TRBJ1-5, with 7 bases aligning to TRBD1. Unmatched junction bases numbered 5, after V lost 3 bases and J lost 6 bases. The CDR3 covers 14 residues. Germline V gene data show CDR1 as SGHVS and CDR2 as FQNEAQ. The CDR3 loop is CASSFTGVSQPQHF. The CDR3, as DNA: TGTGCCAGCAGCTTTACAGGGGTTAGTCAGCCCCAGCATTTT.

At least ten counts were recorded for this clonotype. The chain joins TRBV28 to TRBJ2-7; D unclear. The CDR3 is 14 amino acids. Germline CDR1 and CDR2: MDHEN and SYDVKM. The V and J ends lost 5 bases and 2 bases respectively, with 13 bases between them. The CDR3 spells CASSPNLHPYEQYF. The CDR3 nucleotides are TGTGCCAGCAGTCCTAACTTGCACCCCTACGAGCAGTACTTC.

This clonotype was counted many times. This chain links TRBV5-1 with TRBJ1-1, with D perhaps TRBD1 (5 bases). The CDR3 extends over 14 amino acids. Germline V gene sequence: CDR1 SGHRS, CDR2 YFSETQ. V shed 4 bases and J shed 1 base, with 11 bases lying between them. The CDR3 nucleotides read TGCGCCAGCAGCCTGGGACCGGCGAACACTGAAGCTTTCTTT. Translated: CASSLGPANTEAFF.

At least ten counts were recorded for this clonotype. The chain carries TRBV7-8 and TRBJ2-5, with 7 bases aligning to TRBD1. This CDR3 spans 13 amino acids. Trimming at V came to 6 bases and at J to 5 bases, leaving 6 bases not matched to a gene. CDR1 SGHVS and CDR2 FQNEAQ come from the germline V gene. The DNA of the CDR3 is TGTGCCAGCAGACCAAGGGGGCTGGAGACCCAGTACTTC. It specifies CASRPRGLETQYF.

This clonotype has at least ten counts. The CDR3 loop reads CASSIRGQGDTEAFF. CDR3 coding DNA: TGTGCCAGTAGTATCCGGGGACAAGGTGACACTGAAGCTTTCTTT. The rearrangement joins TRBV19 to TRBJ1-1, with D possibly being TRBD1 (6 bases). The CDR3 has 15 residues. The V end lost 3 bases, the J end lost 3 bases, and 14 bases lay between the germline ends. In germline, CDR1 is LNHDA, CDR2 SQIVND (reference sequence).

This clonotype was detected ten times or more. The chain carries TRBV2 and TRBJ1-3, with TRBD1 matching 7 bases. V was pared by 6 bases and J by 3 bases, with 5 bases of the junction left unmatched. CDR3 length: 14 residues. Germline V gene lookup returns CDR1 SNHLY and CDR2 FYNNEI. The chain's CDR3 is CASSPTGYGNTIYF. The CDR3 DNA follows: TGTGCCAGCAGCCCGACAGGGTATGGAAACACCATATATTTT.

This clonotype has ten or more counts. The rearrangement links TRBV28 to TRBJ2-6; D unresolved. Germline assignment: CDR1 MDHEN and CDR2 SYDVKM. The V and J ends lost 5 bases and 0 bases respectively, with 8 bases between them. The CDR3 is 15 residues long. CDR3 protein: CASSSMGSGANVLTF. The DNA for the CDR3 is TGTGCCAGCAGTAGCATGGGCTCTGGGGCCAACGTCCTGACTTTC.

The sample holds many counts of this clonotype. The CDR3 spells CASSPTGTGHTGELFF. CDR3 bases: TGTGCCAGCAGCCCTACCGGGACAGGCCACACCGGGGAGCTGTTTTTT. This chain connects TRBV4-2 to TRBJ2-2; 8 nucleotides line up with TRBD1. CDR3 length: 16 amino acids. Germline CDR1 and CDR2: LGHNA and YNFKEQ. V was pared by 4 bases and J by 3 bases, with 7 bases of the junction left unmatched.

There are many counts of this clonotype. The V call is TRBV30, the J call TRBJ2-1; 10 bases line up with TRBD2. The junction had 5 bases not matched to a gene; V was cut back by 3 bases and J by 0 bases. Germline CDR1 reads GTSNPN; CDR2 reads SVGIG (reference sequence). The CDR3 extends over 16 amino acids. This chain's CDR3 is CAWRASGSTSYNEQFF. CDR3 in DNA: TGTGCCTGGAGGGCTAGCGGGAGTACCTCCTACAATGAGCAGTTCTTC.

This clonotype came up many times. The rearrangement joins TRBV15 to TRBJ2-7; D not certain. Trimming took 0 bases from V and 5 from J, leaving 5 bases between them. CDR3 length: 12 amino acids. The germline gives CDR1 LNHNV, CDR2 YYDKDF (reference sequence). The CDR3 loop is CATSRDRNEQYF. CDR3 nucleotides: TGTGCCACCAGCAGAGATCGGAACGAGCAGTACTTC.

In its sample, this clonotype was seen many times. The chain has TRBV28 and TRBJ1-5; a weak D match, TRBD1 (6 bases). Trimming shortened V by 4 bases and J by 5 bases, and 9 bases separated the two germline ends. The V gene's germline CDR1 is MDHEN and CDR2 SYDVKM. CDR3 length: 13 residues. In nucleotides, the CDR3 is TGTGCCAGCAGTTCGGGGGCGGATCAGCCCCAGCATTTT. It encodes CASSSGADQPQHF.

In its sample, this clonotype was seen many times. V gene TRBV20-1 combines with J gene TRBJ2-7, with 14 bases aligning to TRBD2. This CDR3 has 15 residues. Losses at the gene ends were 5 bases for V and 5 bases for J; bases not matched to a gene: 8. CDR1 and CDR2 (germline): DFQATT, SNEGSKA (reference sequence). In nucleotides, the CDR3 is TGCAGTGCTCGTGGGACTAGCGGGAGATCCGACGAGCAGTACTTC. Its protein is CSARGTSGRSDEQYF.

This chain uses TRBV20-1 with TRBJ2-5; 8 bases line up with TRBD1. The junction had 2 bases not matched to a gene; V was cut back by 2 bases and J by 0 bases. Germline V CDR1 and CDR2: DFQATT, SNEGSKA (reference sequence). CDR3 length: 14 residues. The CDR3 here is CSARQGANQETQYF. The CDR3 nucleotides read TGCAGTGCTAGACAGGGGGCCAACCAAGAGACCCAGTACTTC.

In this sample, this clonotype turned up many times. V is TRBV6-5 and J is TRBJ2-7; D unclear. The V end was cut by 0 bases, the J end by 7 bases, with 10 bases between. This CDR3 is built from 13 residues. CDR1 MNHEY and CDR2 SVGAGI come from the germline V gene. The CDR3 sequence: CASSYSIGQEQYF. DNA for the CDR3: TGTGCCAGCAGTTACTCGATAGGGCAAGAGCAGTACTTC.

In its sample, this clonotype was seen a few times. A much larger clone differs by one base, so this may be a read error. The rearrangement joins TRBV20-1 to TRBJ1-1; D ambiguous. This CDR3 has 15 amino acids. Germline V gene data show CDR1 as DFQATT and CDR2 as SNEGSKA (reference sequence). The CDR3 bases are TGCACTGCTAGAGATTATACGGGGTATGGCGCTGAAGCTTTCTTT. It is translated as CTARDYTGYGAEAFF.

This clonotype was observed at least ten times. The chain joins TRBV5-1 to TRBJ1-1; D is perhaps TRBD1 (6 bases). This CDR3 comprises 14 residues. Trimming cost V 4 bases and J 5 bases, with 15 bases left between them. From germline, CDR1 is SGHRS and CDR2 YFSETQ. The CDR3 region has the DNA TGCGCCAGCAGCATAGACAGGTTGAGAACTGAAGCTTTCTTT. As protein: CASSIDRLRTEAFF.

This clonotype appeared many times. The V call is TRBV29-1, the J call TRBJ2-7; tentatively, D is TRBD1 (5 bases). Deletions cut 6 bases from V and 1 base from J, with 10 bases between. Per the germline V gene, CDR1 is SQVTM and CDR2 is ANQGSEA. This CDR3 is built from 12 residues. The CDR3 sequence: CSVVRDSYEQYF. The CDR3, as DNA: TGCAGCGTCGTCAGGGATTCCTACGAGCAGTACTTC.

This clonotype was counted between two and nine times. The chain employs TRBV9 and TRBJ1-2; TRBD1 might be the D (6 bases). CDR1 is SGDLS, CDR2 YYNGEE, per germline. The CDR3 spans 15 residues. V was clipped by 3 bases and J by 6 bases, with 18 bases between them. The CDR3 bases are TGTGCCAGCAGCGCAGGGGCGGAGGGACAAAATGGCTACACCTTC. Translating gives CASSAGAEGQNGYTF. The whole variable domain, filled in from reference TRBV9 and TRBJ1-2, reads DSGVTQTPKHLITATGQRVTLRCSPRSGDLSVYWYQQSLDQGLQFLIQYYNGEERAKGNILERFSAQQFPDLHSELNLSSLELGDSALYFCASSAGAEGQNGYTFGSGTRLTVV.

This chain links TRBV4-3 with TRBJ2-7; 10 bases line up with TRBD2. The CDR3 covers 17 residues. Germline V gene sequence: CDR1 LGHNA, CDR2 YSLEER. The V segment lost 0 bases and the J segment 1 base; nucleotides outside the gene matches: 6. The CDR3 reads CASSQDWTSGFSYEQYF. The CDR3 DNA reads as TGCGCCAGCAGCCAAGATTGGACTAGCGGATTTTCCTACGAGCAGTACTTC.

The chain couples TRBV30 to TRBJ2-7; 7 positions agree with TRBD1. This CDR3 has 14 residues. The V gene end was trimmed by 0 bases and the J gene end by 2 bases; junction bases not matched to a gene: 4. Germline V gives CDR1 GTSNPN, CDR2 SVGIG (reference sequence). The CDR3 loop is CAWSVQGITYEQYF. The CDR3 DNA sequence: TGTGCCTGGAGTGTACAGGGGATAACCTACGAGCAGTACTTC. The variable domain in full, with the rest retrieved from reference TRBV30 and TRBJ2-7, is SQTIHQWPATLVQPVGSPLSLECTVEGTSNPNLYWYRQAAGRGLQLLFYSVGIGQISSEVPQNLSASRPQDRQFILSSKKLLLSDSGFYLCAWSVQGITYEQYFGPGTRLTVT.

This clonotype came up many times. V and J are TRBV5-1 and TRBJ2-1; D not certain. The CDR3 loop spans 15 amino acids. V was shortened by 1 base and J by 0 bases, with 8 bases between the two germline ends. The germline CDR1 and CDR2 sequences are SGHRS and YFSETQ. CDR3 protein: CASSLMWGSYNEQFF. CDR3 DNA sequence: TGCGCCAGCAGCTTGATGTGGGGCTCCTACAATGAGCAGTTCTTC.

The rearrangement uses TRBV27 and TRBJ1-3; maybe TRBD1 (6 bases). The CDR3 totals 15 residues. CDR1 and CDR2 from the germline V gene are MNHEY and SMNVEV (reference sequence). Trimming cost V 6 bases and J 4 bases, with 16 bases left between them. The CDR3 loop is CASRKTGTRGNTIYF. In DNA, the CDR3 is TGTGCCAGCAGAAAAACAGGGACAAGGGGAAACACCATATATTTT.

This clonotype was seen ten or more times. The genes are TRBV12-3 or TRBV12-4 and TRBJ1-2; D unclear. The CDR3 contains 15 residues. With 4 bases removed from V and 8 bases from J, the gap between germline ends came to 20 bases. DNA of the CDR3: TGTGCCAGCAGTTCCCCTGATCTCCTTAGACGAGGCTACACCTTC. Its translation is CASSSPDLLRRGYTF.